This T cell receptor beta chain is from a study of CD8+CD57+ T cells in acquired aplastic anemia. Flow cytometry had shown expanded CD8+CD57+ cells in the patients chosen for sequencing. Template material for TCR beta VDJ and CDR3 profiling consisted of genomic DNA. TCRdb redid the calling of the reads with MiXCR, one entry per CDR3 protein. The sample lists roughly 240,000 distinct CDR3 sequences, approximately 45% occurring once. V was cut by 7 bases and J by 0 bases, with 13 bases left in between. Germline-derived CDR1 and CDR2 are LNHDA and SQIVND (reference sequence). CDR3 length: 14 amino acids.

The chain employs TRBV19 and TRBJ2-7, with D perhaps matching TRBD2 (6 bases). Input material: sorted CD4+, CD8+, or CD8+CD57+ T cells (not recorded which) from PBMCs. The receptor's source is a human donor with aplastic anemia. The CDR3 region is CASKALGGSYEQYF. The DNA of the CDR3 is TGTGCCAGTAAAGCCCTGGGGGGCTCCTACGAGCAGTACTTC.